This T cell receptor (beta chain) comes out of a study of identical twins (dated by TCRdb to 2016 to 2017). Study-level background: To test whether fetal clonotypes persist, this study deep-sequenced TCR alpha and beta repertoires from monozygotic twins, from unrelated adults of various ages, and from cord blood. To rule out contamination, the twin experiments were replicated at different times with different library preparation protocols. Overall study outcomes, separate from this receptor: Out-of-frame TCR alpha sharing in monozygotic twins was systematically underestimated by recombination models, whereas sharing between unrelated individuals was in agreement with the recombination models. Zero-insertion analyses could be partly confounded by invariant T cells such as MAIT and iNKT, although diverse VJ usage argued against such confounding for most clonotypes. Out-of-frame TCR alpha sequences shared between twins showed an excess of low generation-probability sequences compared with coincidental sharing between unrelated individuals. Because the same donors could not be followed over many years, conclusions were based on cross-sectional statistical analysis. Excess twin sharing in beta out-of-frame sequences was weaker because fewer shared sequences lowered the signal-to-noise ratio. Abundant cord blood beta clonotypes carried fewer insertions; young adult naive repertoires showed a weaker similar trend, while memory repertoires showed none.

The CDR3 spans 19 residues, from the cysteine through the phenylalanine. Just the 57-base CDR3 DNA is kept, in frame starting at base 1. From a lookup of the germline V gene (reference sequence), CDR1 and CDR2 are LGHDT and YNNKEL. For this chain, trimming is 4 bases at the V end and 1 base at the J end, and the number of junction bases without a gene match is 9. Libraries were built with 5' RACE. The sample was run on an Illumina HiSeq 2000. A universal primer binding site was added through template switching, and the final cDNA carried a unique molecular identifier so that TCR cDNA molecules could be counted accurately. Specific primers in the conserved constant-segment region were used to synthesize first-strand cDNA for TCR alpha and beta chains. Each cDNA library was double barcoded, with a SMART-Mk sample barcode plus Illumina barcodes, to control for contamination. Two successive PCR steps introduced TruSeq adapter sequences along with Illumina sample barcodes. The TCR alpha and beta cDNA libraries were sequenced on the Illumina HiSeq platform using custom primers. As for the authors' bioinformatics: Raw reads were processed with MiGEC to extract unique molecular identifiers, and MiXCR was used to determine CDR3 positions. For each individual, recombination models were inferred using an EM algorithm with the repgenHMM and IGoR tools. Shared clonotype analysis was performed with the tcR package in R, normalizing sharing by the product of cloneset sizes. Out-of-frame nonproductive sequences were analyzed to study raw recombination free of thymic and clonal selection effects. TCRdb reworked the public reads: Q25 trimming with fastp, MiXCR clone assembly, productive beta chains retained. Rows merge per CDR3 protein into single entries with the most common DNA and genes. The V and J calls and clone size are TCRdb's, not the authors'. The sample table holds about 330,000 distinct CDR3 sequences, of which around 12% were seen once. Of the sample, approximately 7.5% is held by the ten largest clones.

All donors were healthy Caucasians. The twin cohort consisted of three pairs of female monozygotic twins, all aged about 18 to 30 years. Positive isolation kits from Invitrogen were used to isolate CD4+ and CD8+ T cell populations. Regarding this clonotype: Which antigen it targets is not known. There are no base qualities to consult, and no much larger clone falls within one base.

These same data were also listed under a study on yellow fever vaccine responses in identical twins. As noted in the second study: The T cell response to vaccination in identical twins was reported by the authors to appear partly convergent and partly personalized. The study precisely tracked vaccine-responding T cell clones in identical twins.

This TCR was sampled from a woman younger than 30 in good health. The sequenced sample consisted of CD8+ T cells sorted from blood. This chain joins TRBV3-1 to TRBJ2-2; TRBD2 aligns with 13 central bases. The CDR3 reads CASSPRTSGGERNTGELFF. The DNA reads TGTGCCAGCAGCCCCCGGACTAGCGGGGGAGAAAGGAACACCGGGGAGCTGTTTTTT.